This T cell receptor beta chain was identified in a study of T cell repertoires in cytomegalovirus infection. The wider study: Selected CMV epitopes included recently identified HLA-C-restricted ones as well as well-studied HLA-B-restricted ones.

The V gene's germline CDR1 is KGHDR and CDR2 SFDVKD. This CDR3 comprises 17 residues. Trimming took off 9 bases at V and 4 bases at J, with 23 bases between the two ends. TCRdb used MiXCR to reprocess the reads, holding one entry per CDR3 protein. This table has roughly 990,000 distinct CDR3 sequences, 30% to 40% appearing once. This clonotype turned up a few times. Its antigen is undetermined. The chain employs TRBV24-1 and TRBJ1-4; D gene unclear. The sequence was collected from a human donor in good health (CMV status not recorded). Some clones in this sample may be carry-over from other donors' samples. The input for sequencing was cultured CD8+ T cells from PBMCs, taken from culture after CMV antigen stimulation. Here the CDR3 reads CATSTLTVRRLNEKLFF. The CDR3 bases are TGTGCCACCTCAACGTTAACGGTGCGGAGACTTAATGAAAAACTGTTTTTT.